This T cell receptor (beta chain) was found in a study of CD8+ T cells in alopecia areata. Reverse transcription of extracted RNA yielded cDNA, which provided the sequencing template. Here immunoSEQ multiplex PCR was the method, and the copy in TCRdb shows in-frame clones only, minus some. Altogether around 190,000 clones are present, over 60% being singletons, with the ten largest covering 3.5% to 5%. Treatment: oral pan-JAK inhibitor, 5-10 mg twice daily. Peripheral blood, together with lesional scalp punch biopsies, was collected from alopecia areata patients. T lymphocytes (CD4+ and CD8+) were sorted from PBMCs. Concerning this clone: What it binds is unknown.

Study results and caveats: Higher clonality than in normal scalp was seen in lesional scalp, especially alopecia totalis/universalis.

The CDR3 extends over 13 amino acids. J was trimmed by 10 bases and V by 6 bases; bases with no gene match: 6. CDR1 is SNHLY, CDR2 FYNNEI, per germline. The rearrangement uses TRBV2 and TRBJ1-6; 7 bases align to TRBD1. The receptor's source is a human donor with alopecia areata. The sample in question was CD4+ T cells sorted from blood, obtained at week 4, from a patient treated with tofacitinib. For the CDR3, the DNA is TGTGCCAGCAGATGGACAGGAGGGTCACCCCTCCACTTT. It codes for CASRWTGGSPLHF.